This T cell receptor (beta chain) was documented in a study of identifying expanded T cells in peripheral blood. Clones were read by immunoSEQ multiplex PCR, and TCRdb kept only the in-frame ones, dropping some. The sample consists of 100,000 or so clones, 80% to 90% of them appearing once. The CDR3 runs 16 residues. Trimming removed 4 bases at V and 5 bases at J, with 18 bases between. The germline CDR1 and CDR2 sequences are SGDLS and YYNGEE. The chain combines TRBV9 with TRBJ2-2; unclear D gene. The clonotype comes from a person aged 18-70 years in good health. Sequenced: blood. The CDR3 is CASSLGHGHTTGELFF. In DNA form, the CDR3 reads TGTGCCAGCAGCTTAGGGCACGGTCACACGACCGGGGAGCTGTTTTTT.